Sequencing of this TCR beta chain was carried out in a study of T-cell memory formation after mild COVID-19. Germline CDR1 is MGHRA and CDR2 is YSYEKL. CDR3 length equals 15 residues. One entry per CDR3 protein results from TCRdb running MiXCR on the 5' RACE reads. This repertoire shows about 300,000 distinct CDR3 sequences, approximately 19% found once; its top ten account for around 21%. Turning to this clonotype: The junction differs from germline at one of its ends, possibly a read error.

Specimen: PBMCs or a T cell subset sorted from them (not recorded which). The clonotype was recovered from a man younger than 35 who had mild COVID-19 (a few samples of this study predate the infection). Cell type and time point are not known. The chain recombines TRBV4-1 with TRBJ2-5; a weak D match, TRBD2 (6 bases). The CDR3 sequence is CASRQDGGLSETQYF. CDR3 nucleotides: TGCGCCAGCAGACAAGATGGGGGACTGTCAGAGACCCAGTACTTC.